The 14 T cell receptor beta chains listed next were all sequenced from one sample in a study of molecular identifiers for immune sequencing clone quantification (dated 2018 in TCRdb). The library was prepared using PCR. The run used an Illumina HiSeq 4000. The public reads were reanalyzed by TCRdb: fastp trimming at Q25, MiXCR alignment, in-frame beta chains only. All rows with the same CDR3 protein become a single entry with the most common DNA and genes. The sample table lists some 100,000 distinct CDR3 sequences, roughly 20% of them with a count of one. The ten top clones hold roughly 0.89% of the sample. Sequenced: naive CD8+ T cells from blood, with Jurkat cell RNA spiked in. In light of the paper, this sample's cell subset or site label describes: FACS-sorted CD8+CD4-CCR7+CD45RA+ naive T cells. These TCRs come from a human donor in good health. Some libraries in this study had Jurkat cell RNA spiked in.

The chain employs TRBV7-2 and TRBJ2-7, with 13 bases that match TRBD2. The V gene's germline CDR1 is SGHTA and CDR2 FQGNSA. Germline trimming cut 5 bases from V and 4 bases from J; bases unmatched to any gene: 8. The CDR3 sequence is 16 residues long. The CDR3 reads CASSQGTSGIYYEQYF. CDR3 DNA: TGTGCCAGCAGCCAGGGGACTAGCGGGATTTATTACGAGCAGTACTTC. Looking up the rest from reference TRBV7-2 and TRBJ2-7 gives the full variable domain: GAGVSQSPSNKVTEKGKDVELRCDPISGHTALYWYRQSLGQGLEFLIYFQGNSAPDKSGLPSDRFSAERTGGSVSTLTIQRTQQEDSAVYLCASSQGTSGIYYEQYFGPGTRLTVT.

This clonotype was counted many times. The rearrangement links TRBV5-6 to TRBJ1-1, with D possibly matching TRBD1 (5 bases). There are 12 residues in the CDR3. Per the germline V gene, CDR1 is SGHDT and CDR2 is YYEEEE. Trimming stripped 4 bases from V and 3 bases from J, with 7 bases between. The CDR3 loop is CASSKGDTEAFF. CDR3 in DNA: TGTGCCAGCAGCAAAGGGGACACTGAAGCTTTCTTT.

This CDR3 is CSARDQAGGCYQGAFF. CDR3 DNA sequence: TGCAGTGCTAGAGATCAGGCAGGGGGCTGTTATCAAGGAGCTTTCTTT. The chain carries TRBV20-1 and TRBJ1-1; TRBD1 matches at 8 bases. The CDR3 totals 16 residues. V gave up 0 bases and J gave up 10 bases; unmatched junction bases: 16. The germline gives CDR1 DFQATT, CDR2 SNEGSKA (reference sequence).

The DNA for the CDR3 is TGTGCCAGCAGTCCGGTCCTATTAAGCCGTTCTTCTTACACAGATACGCAGTATTTT. Its protein is CASSPVLLSRSSYTDTQYF. The chain combines TRBV12-3 or TRBV12-4 with TRBJ2-3, with D hard to call. CDR3 length equals 19 residues. Trimming shortened V by 5 bases and J by 2 bases, and 26 bases separated the two germline ends.

This clonotype appeared many times. The chain carries TRBV18 and TRBJ2-5; D gene unclear. The length of the CDR3 is 14 residues. Trimming took off 3 bases at V and 1 base at J, with 9 bases between the two ends. Germline values: CDR1 KGHSH, CDR2 LQKENI. The CDR3 sequence: CASSPEESQETQYF. CDR3 nucleotides: TGTGCCAGCTCACCTGAGGAAAGCCAAGAGACCCAGTACTTC.

Notes on this clonotype: This may be a read error, as it is one base from a much larger clone. The chain joins TRBV7-3 to TRBJ2-1, with D unresolved. This CDR3 has 15 residues. CDR1 is SGHTA, CDR2 FQGTGA, per germline. CDR3: CAGSLTSETYNEQFF. Here the CDR3 DNA reads TGTGCCGGCAGCTTAACGAGCGAGACCTACAATGAGCAGTTCTTC.

As for this clonotype: Being one base from a much bigger clone, this may be a read error. The chain links TRBV20-1 to TRBJ2-1, with TRBD2 identical over 12 bases. CDR1 DFQATT and CDR2 SNEGSKA come from the germline V gene (reference sequence). The CDR3 consists of 14 residues. The CDR3: CSARLAGAYNEQLF. The CDR3, as DNA: TGCAGTGCGAGACTAGCGGGAGCATACAATGAGCAGCTCTTC.

The chain combines TRBV4-1 with TRBJ2-1; TRBD2 agrees at 14 bases. The V segment lost 0 bases and the J segment 6 bases; nucleotides outside the gene matches: 1. The CDR3 extends over 16 amino acids. Germline V gene data show CDR1 as MGHRA and CDR2 as YSYEKL. The DNA of the CDR3 is TGCGCCAGCAGCCAAGAAGGACTAGCGGGGGGCAATGAGCAGTTCTTC. This gives the protein CASSQEGLAGGNEQFF.

This clonotype appeared many times. V is TRBV9 and J is TRBJ2-3, with 13 bases identical to TRBD2. Germline values: CDR1 SGDLS, CDR2 YYNGEE. J lost 2 bases, V lost 0 bases, and 3 bases had no gene match. The CDR3 has 17 amino acids. The CDR3 sequence is CASSVGGTSGITDTQYF. The DNA for the CDR3 is TGTGCCAGCAGCGTAGGTGGGACTAGCGGGATCACAGATACGCAGTATTTT.

The V call is TRBV19, the J call TRBJ1-1, with D perhaps TRBD1 (5 bases). The CDR3 extends over 13 amino acids. Trimming removed 3 bases at V and 3 bases at J, with 8 bases between. Germline V gives CDR1 LNHDA, CDR2 SQIVND (reference sequence). CDR3 DNA: TGTGCCAGTAGTATGTCAGGGTACACTGAAGCTTTCTTT. It specifies CASSMSGYTEAFF.

This clonotype was recorded at least ten times. V is TRBV5-1 and J is TRBJ2-3; 9 bases match TRBD2. The ends lost 2 bases at V and 2 bases at J; junction bases unmatched: 6. CDR1 SGHRS and CDR2 YFSETQ come from the germline V gene. This CDR3 comprises 16 residues. CDR3 protein: CASSFFSGGITDTQYF. CDR3 sequence (DNA): TGCGCCAGCAGCTTTTTTAGCGGGGGAATCACAGATACGCAGTATTTT. Variable domain in full (rest from reference TRBV5-1 and TRBJ2-3): KAGVTQTPRYLIKTRGQQVTLSCSPISGHRSVSWYQQTPGQGLQFLFEYFSETQRNKGNFPGRFSGRQFSNSRSEMNVSTLELGDSALYLCASSFFSGGITDTQYFGPGTRLTVL.

This clonotype was found many times. The V call is TRBV27, the J call TRBJ2-7, with 13 bases matching TRBD2. This CDR3 contains 17 residues. Germline assignment: CDR1 MNHEY and CDR2 SMNVEV (reference sequence). Trimming at V came to 5 bases and at J to 3 bases, leaving 10 bases not matched to a gene. CDR3 amino acids: CASSITGTSGANYEQYF. The CDR3 bases are TGTGCCAGCAGTATAACCGGGACTAGCGGGGCCAACTACGAGCAGTACTTC.

Many counts were recorded for this clonotype. The chain has TRBV7-2 and TRBJ2-7, with 11 bases lining up with TRBD2. V lost 6 bases, J lost 4 bases, and 11 bases stayed unmatched. CDR1 is SGHTA, CDR2 FQGNSA, per germline. The CDR3 is 16 amino acids. The CDR3: CASSFLAGGPVYEQYF. CDR3 coding DNA: TGTGCCAGCAGTTTTCTAGCGGGGGGCCCCGTTTACGAGCAGTACTTC.

This clonotype was detected ten times or more. The chain combines TRBV28 with TRBJ1-5; 8 positions match TRBD1. V gave up 6 bases and J gave up 2 bases; unmatched junction bases: 6. The CDR3 consists of 15 residues. Germline V lookup: CDR1 MDHEN, CDR2 SYDVKM. The CDR3, as DNA: TGTGCCAGCAGCCGGACAGGGCTAGGCAATCAGCCCCAGCATTTT. It is translated as CASSRTGLGNQPQHF.